A single sample gave rise to the 3 T cell receptor beta chains below, sequenced in a study of T cell repertoires in cytomegalovirus infection. TCRdb re-derived calls from the reads in MiXCR, one entry per CDR3 protein. The table shows around 360,000 distinct CDR3 sequences, with roughly 36% occurring only once. Antigens of these TCRs are unknown. This sample comprised cultured PBMCs, obtained from culture after CMV antigen stimulation. The receptors shown here come from a human donor in good health (CMV status not recorded). Some clones in this sample may be carry-over from other donors' samples.

The rearrangement uses TRBV10-3 and TRBJ1-1, with D tentatively TRBD1 (5 bases). From germline, CDR1 is ENHRY and CDR2 SYGVKD. Trimming stripped 6 bases from V and 0 bases from J, with 14 bases between. CDR3 size: 15 residues. CDR3: CAIRQQENLNTEAFF. As DNA, the CDR3 is TGTGCCATCAGGCAACAGGAGAATCTGAACACTGAAGCTTTCTTT.

The chain has TRBV7-2 and TRBJ2-1; 9 bases align to TRBD2. From germline, CDR1 is SGHTA and CDR2 FQGNSA. The CDR3 spans 15 residues. The J segment lost 5 bases and the V segment lost 3 bases, leaving 5 bases of the junction unmatched. CDR3 sequence reads: CASSFRASGNNEQFF. The CDR3, as DNA: TGTGCCAGCAGCTTTAGGGCTAGCGGGAACAATGAGCAGTTCTTC.

This clonotype was seen at least ten times. The chain is built from TRBV7-2 and TRBJ1-1; possible D gene TRBD1, 5 bases. Trimming pared 1 base from V and 1 base from J, leaving 10 bases between. This CDR3 spans 15 amino acids. Germline V gives CDR1 SGHTA, CDR2 FQGNSA. CDR3 sequence: CASSLDAGRNTEAFF. The CDR3 DNA is TGTGCCAGCAGCTTAGATGCAGGGAGGAACACTGAAGCTTTCTTT.